This T cell receptor (beta chain) was profiled in a study of brain T cells in children with intractable seizures. Overall study findings and caveats: Pre-surgery blood may have been undersampled, hiding some clones.

The repertoire was sequenced with immunoSEQ multiplex PCR; TCRdb's copy has only in-frame clones and lacks some. The table lists about 340,000 clones, 93% of them singletons. Described time point: blood from clinic visit 5 months post-surgery; TSC patient then seizure free. The sequenced cases were selected for having the highest brain T cell transcript signatures. In this sample, this clone turned up many times. Its antigen is still unknown. V gave up 3 bases and J gave up 0 bases, with 9 bases separating them. The CDR3 contains 14 residues. CDR1 SGHRS and CDR2 YFSETQ come from the germline V gene. The sequence came from a boy younger than two with tuberous sclerosis and intractable seizures. This specimen consisted of peripheral blood, obtained more than 4 months after surgery. The chain links TRBV5-1 to TRBJ1-1, with D perhaps TRBD1 (5 bases). CDR3 bases: TGCGCCAGCAGCTCGCAAGGGGTGAACACTGAAGCTTTCTTT. Protein: CASSSQGVNTEAFF.